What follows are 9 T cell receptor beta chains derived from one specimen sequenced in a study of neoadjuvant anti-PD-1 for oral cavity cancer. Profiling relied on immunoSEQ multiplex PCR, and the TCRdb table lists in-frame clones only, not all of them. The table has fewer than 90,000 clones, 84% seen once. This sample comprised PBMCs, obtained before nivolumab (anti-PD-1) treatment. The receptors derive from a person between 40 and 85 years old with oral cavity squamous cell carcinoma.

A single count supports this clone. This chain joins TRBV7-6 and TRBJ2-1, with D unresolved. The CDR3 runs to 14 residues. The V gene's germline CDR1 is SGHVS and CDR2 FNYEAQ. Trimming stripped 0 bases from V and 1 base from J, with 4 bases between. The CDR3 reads CASSLANSYNEQFF. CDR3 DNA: TGTGCCAGCAGCTTAGCGAATTCCTACAATGAGCAGTTCTTC.

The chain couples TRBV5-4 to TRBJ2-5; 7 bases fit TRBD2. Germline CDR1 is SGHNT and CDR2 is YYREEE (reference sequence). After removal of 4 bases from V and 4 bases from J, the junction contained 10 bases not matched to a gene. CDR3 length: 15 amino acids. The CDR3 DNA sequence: TGTGCCAGCAGCCCCTTGGGAGGGCCGGGAGAGACCCAGTACTTC. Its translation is CASSPLGGPGETQYF.

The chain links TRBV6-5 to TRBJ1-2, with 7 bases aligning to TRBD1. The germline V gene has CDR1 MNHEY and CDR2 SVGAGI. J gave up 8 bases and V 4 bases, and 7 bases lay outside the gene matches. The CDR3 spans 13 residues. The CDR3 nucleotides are TGTGCCAGCAGTTTACAGGGGACGGGAGGCTACACCTTC. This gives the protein CASSLQGTGGYTF.

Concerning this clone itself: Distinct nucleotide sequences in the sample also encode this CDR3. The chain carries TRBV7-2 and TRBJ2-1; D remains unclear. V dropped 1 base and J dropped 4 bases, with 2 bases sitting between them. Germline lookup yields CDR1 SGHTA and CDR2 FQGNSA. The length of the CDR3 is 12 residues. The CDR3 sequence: CASSLVYNEQFF. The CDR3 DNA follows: TGTGCCAGCAGCTTAGTATACAATGAGCAGTTCTTC.

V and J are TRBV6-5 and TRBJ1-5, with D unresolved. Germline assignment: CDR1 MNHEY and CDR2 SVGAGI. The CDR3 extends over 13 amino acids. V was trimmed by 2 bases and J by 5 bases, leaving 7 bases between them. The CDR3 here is CASSYLPDQPQHF. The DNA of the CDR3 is TGTGCCAGCAGTTACCTACCCGATCAGCCCCAGCATTTT.

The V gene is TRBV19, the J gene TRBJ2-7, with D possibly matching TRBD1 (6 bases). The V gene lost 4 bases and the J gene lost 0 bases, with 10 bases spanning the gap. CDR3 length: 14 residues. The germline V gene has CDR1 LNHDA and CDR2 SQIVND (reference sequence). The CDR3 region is CASSTGDGSYEQYF. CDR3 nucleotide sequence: TGTGCCAGTAGTACAGGGGACGGCTCCTACGAGCAGTACTTC.

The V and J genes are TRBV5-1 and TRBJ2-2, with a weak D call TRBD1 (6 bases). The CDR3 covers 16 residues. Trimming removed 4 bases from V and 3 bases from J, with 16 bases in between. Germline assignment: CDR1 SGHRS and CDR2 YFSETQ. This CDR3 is CASSPLYRGYTGELFF. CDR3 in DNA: TGCGCCAGCAGCCCTTTGTATAGGGGGTACACCGGGGAGCTGTTTTTT.

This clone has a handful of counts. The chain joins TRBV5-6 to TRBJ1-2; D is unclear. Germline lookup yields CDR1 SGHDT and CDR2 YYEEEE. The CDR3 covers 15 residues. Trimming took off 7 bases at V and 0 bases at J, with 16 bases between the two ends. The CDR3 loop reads CASLEGGNSNYGYTF. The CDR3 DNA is TGTGCCAGCTTGGAGGGCGGAAACTCTAACTATGGCTACACCTTC.

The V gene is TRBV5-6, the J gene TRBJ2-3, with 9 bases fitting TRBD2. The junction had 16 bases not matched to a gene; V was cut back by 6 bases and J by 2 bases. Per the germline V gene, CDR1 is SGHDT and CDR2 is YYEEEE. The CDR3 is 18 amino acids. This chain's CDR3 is CASNTLSGLAIDTDTQYF. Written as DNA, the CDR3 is TGTGCCAGCAACACATTATCAGGACTAGCGATCGACACAGATACGCAGTATTTT.